This is a list of T cell receptor beta chains from one sample in a study of shared clonotypes between healthy human individuals. Data came from immunoSEQ multiplex PCR; TCRdb stores just in-frame clones and leaves some out. The data show a few hundred thousand clones, roughly 85% seen once. Specimen: PBMCs. Every receptor here comes from a woman in her thirties or forties in good health. Some clones in this sample may be carry-over from other donors' samples. Both conserved end residues are part of each CDR3. D genes are given only for firm matches. The size field is filled for only some rows; it gives once, few, many or a size class.

clone_size | d_call | j_call | v_call | cdr3_length | cdr3_nt | cdr3_aa
many | - | TRBJ1-5 | TRBV7-8 | 14 | TGTGCCAGCAGCTCCAGATATAGCAATCAGCCCCAGCATTTT | CASSSRYSNQPQHF
few | - | TRBJ1-5 | TRBV18 | 15 | TGTGCCAGCTCACCGGGCAGGGGTGGGAATCAGCCCCAGCATTTT | CASSPGRGGNQPQHF
once | TRBD1 | TRBJ2-1 | TRBV7-2 | 18 | TGTGCCAGCAGCTTAGCCCCATACAGGGGGCGGGGGCACAATGAGCAGTTCTTC | CASSLAPYRGRGHNEQFF
- | - | TRBJ1-1 | TRBV18 | 15 | TGTGCCAGCTCAGGAACAGGGTGGGAGAACACTGAAGCTTTCTTT | CASSGTGWENTEAFF
- | - | TRBJ1-5 | TRBV4-1 | 13 | TGCGCCAGCAGCCAAGGGACCTATGGGCCCCAGCATTTT | CASSQGTYGPQHF
- | - | TRBJ2-6 | TRBV4-3 | 15 | TGCGCCAGCAGCCAAGGAGCCGCTGGGGCCAACGTCCTGACTTTC | CASSQGAAGANVLTF
many | - | TRBJ2-1 | TRBV18 | 16 | TGTGCCAGCTCACCAGCGACTAGCGGGACAGGGGATGAGCAGTTCTTC | CASSPATSGTGDEQFF
- | - | TRBJ2-5 | TRBV18 | 17 | TGTGCCAGCTCAGTTCAAACAACCGGGACCGGGGGAGAGACCCAGTACTTC | CASSVQTTGTGGETQYF
- | - | TRBJ1-2 | TRBV7-2 | 13 | TGTGCCAGCAGCTTAGCGCAGCGGGGTGGCTACACCTTC | CASSLAQRGGYTF
- | - | TRBJ2-7 | TRBV7-2 | 13 | TGTGCCAGCAGCTTAGTCGGGATCTACGAGCAGTACTTC | CASSLVGIYEQYF
few | - | TRBJ1-1 | TRBV6-9 | 15 | TGTGCCAGCAGTTATTCGGGTCAAGTGAACACTGAAGCTTTCTTT | CASSYSGQVNTEAFF
- | TRBD2 | TRBJ2-2 | TRBV18 | 16 | TGTGCCAGCTCACCACTAGTAGCGGGACACACCGGGGAGCTGTTTTTT | CASSPLVAGHTGELFF
- | TRBD2 | TRBJ2-3 | TRBV11-2 | 15 | TGTGCCAGCAGCTTAGGTCTAGCGGGAGAGGGTACGCAGTATTTT | CASSLGLAGEGTQYF
- | TRBD2 | TRBJ2-7 | TRBV7-2 | 15 | TGTGCCAGCAGCCCACGATCTATACTAGCGGGAGAGCAGTACTTC | CASSPRSILAGEQYF
many | - | TRBJ1-2 | TRBV9 | 14 | TGTGCCAGCAGCCCATCTGGGCCAGGGATTGACTACACCTTC | CASSPSGPGIDYTF
- | TRBD2 | TRBJ2-1 | TRBV5-4 | 15 | TGTGCCAGCAGCAAGGGACTAGCGGGAGGAACAGAGCAGTTCTTC | CASSKGLAGGTEQFF
- | - | TRBJ1-2 | TRBV2 | 13 | TGTGCCAGCAGCCCAGGGGAGAGCTATGGCTACACCTTC | CASSPGESYGYTF
- | - | TRBJ1-2 | TRBV27 | 14 | TGTGCCAGCAGTTCCGACAGGTTTTCTACTGGCTACACCTTC | CASSSDRFSTGYTF
- | TRBD2 | TRBJ2-1 | TRBV28 | 15 | TGTGCCAGCAGACTCCCTAGCGGGAATAGAAATGAGCAGTTCTTC | CASRLPSGNRNEQFF
- | TRBD2 | TRBJ2-1 | TRBV28 | 16 | TGTGCCACCCTACCCAATCGGGAGGCCTCCTACAATGAGCAGTTCTTC | CATLPNREASYNEQFF
- | TRBD2 | TRBJ2-7 | TRBV5-5 | 15 | TGTGCCAGCAGCGCAGGACTAGCGGGGCTCTACGAGCAGTACTTC | CASSAGLAGLYEQYF
- | - | TRBJ2-5 | TRBV5-4 | 16 | TGTGCCAGCAGCGACCGCTGGACAGGTGGGGGGGAGACCCAGTACTTC | CASSDRWTGGGETQYF
few | - | TRBJ2-1 | TRBV5-6 | 15 | TGTGCCAGCAGCTTCCGGGACCCACCCTACAATGAGCAGTTCTTC | CASSFRDPPYNEQFF
- | - | TRBJ2-3 | TRBV6-5 | 13 | TGTGCCAGCAGCCTCCGGACTGCAGATACGCAGTATTTT | CASSLRTADTQYF
- | TRBD2 | TRBJ2-3 | TRBV11-2 | 17 | TGTGCCAGCAGAGGACTAGCGGGAGGGCCAGGCACAGATACGCAGTATTTT | CASRGLAGGPGTDTQYF
once | TRBD2 | TRBJ2-7 | TRBV30 | 13 | TGTGCCTGGAAGGGACTAGCGGACTACGAGCAGTACTTC | CAWKGLADYEQYF
- | TRBD1 | TRBJ2-7 | TRBV4-2 | 15 | TGTGCCAGCAGCCAAGTTGGGGACAGACTCTACGAGCAGTACTTC | CASSQVGDRLYEQYF
- | - | TRBJ2-7 | TRBV7-3 | 13 | TGTGCCAGCAGCCCGACGAGCTCCTACGAGCAGTACTTC | CASSPTSSYEQYF
- | - | TRBJ1-4 | TRBV7-2 | 14 | TGTGCCAGCAGCTACGGGAACTCTAATGAAAAACTGTTTTTT | CASSYGNSNEKLFF
few | - | TRBJ2-7 | TRBV5-5 | 13 | TGTGCCAGCAGCCTCTCCTCCATCCACGAGCAGTACTTC | CASSLSSIHEQYF
many | TRBD1 | TRBJ1-3 | TRBV7-9 | 14 | TGTGCCAGCCGGGGGACAGGCTATGGAAACACCATATATTTT | CASRGTGYGNTIYF